This T cell receptor beta chain was retrieved from a study of a mutant IDH1 vaccine in newly diagnosed glioma (dated by TCRdb to the early 2020s). A note on the overall study: Across visits V03 through V10, patients got a total of eight vaccinations, given in weeks 1, 3, 5, 7, 11, 15, 19 and 23. Vaccination was initiated 4-6 weeks after radiotherapy alone, or concurrently with temozolomide cycles in the chemotherapy-containing groups. The roughly 30 treated patients were roughly 62% male and around 38% female, with a mean age of 40.4 years. Prior to enrollment, patients had been given standard therapy consisting of radiotherapy alone, temozolomide alone, or radiochemotherapy with temozolomide, with the combination given to most patients. Peripheral blood samples were drawn at six visits, namely V03 (baseline), V05, V07, V10, V12 and V13. For exploratory analyses, around 26 treated patients had longitudinal TCRB deep sequencing done wherever samples were available.

Trimming at the junction amounts to 5 bases on V and 3 bases on J, and the germline ends lie 17 bases apart. The CDR3, cysteine through phenylalanine, is 16 amino acids long. Of the read, only the CDR3 DNA is kept; its 48 bases are in frame from base 1. Taken from the germline V gene, the CDR1 and CDR2 loops are MRHNA and SNTAGT. A note on this clone: Its antigen specificity is not known. Qualities for individual bases were not recorded, and no much larger clone is one base off.

Sample time point, as interpreted from the label and publication: week 23, last vaccination. Each vaccine dose, consisting of 300 ug of a 20-mer mutant IDH1 peptide in Montanide, was administered subcutaneously with topical imiquimod. Donors had newly diagnosed WHO grade 3 or 4 IDH1-mutant astrocytomas with loss of nuclear ATRX. The samples were drawn from NOA16, a multicentre, single-arm, open-label phase I trial in Germany that tested a mutant IDH1 peptide vaccine in humans for the first time. Genomic DNA for TCRB sequencing was extracted from EDTA blood using the DNeasy Blood and Tissue Kit. Library construction relied on the immunoSEQ multiplex PCR assay. Rearranged TCR beta chain sequences were amplified using the hsTCRB Kit according to the manufacturer's protocol. An Illumina MiSeq was used to sequence the TCRB libraries. In the source study's methods: Demultiplexing, trimming and gene mapping were performed with the kit vendor's proprietary platform. TCRdb took this table from immuneACCESS and kept in-frame rearrangements with V and J called. Such tables lack part of the clones; where checked against another copy, unresolved V genes explain under half of the gap, and the rest is unexplained. The V and J calls and clone size come from that table; D and trimming were worked out from the DNA. The table for this sample lists some 40,000 clones; around 81% of them were counted only once. Clones ranked in the top ten supply 5% to 6% of the sample.

Paper-wide results and their limitations: Availability determined which PBMC samples were chosen for TCRB deep sequencing. Immune responses induced by the vaccine were seen in more than 85% of patients across multiple MHC alleles. According to the authors, sample limitations meant that analyses of patient blood samples could not be reproduced. Pseudoprogression seemed to be unrelated to changes in the top peripheral T cell clonotypes found by TCRB sequencing.

The sequences come from PBMCs, collected from a glioma patient whose treatment included an IDH1 peptide vaccine. The receptor comes from a man aged 35-49 years with glioma. Recombination linked TRBV6-4 to TRBJ2-4; the D segment cannot be called with confidence. The nucleotide sequence reads as follows: TGTGCCAGCAGTAAGGAACCACTTGCGGTCAAAAACATTCAGTACTTC. It is translated as CASSKEPLAVKNIQYF.